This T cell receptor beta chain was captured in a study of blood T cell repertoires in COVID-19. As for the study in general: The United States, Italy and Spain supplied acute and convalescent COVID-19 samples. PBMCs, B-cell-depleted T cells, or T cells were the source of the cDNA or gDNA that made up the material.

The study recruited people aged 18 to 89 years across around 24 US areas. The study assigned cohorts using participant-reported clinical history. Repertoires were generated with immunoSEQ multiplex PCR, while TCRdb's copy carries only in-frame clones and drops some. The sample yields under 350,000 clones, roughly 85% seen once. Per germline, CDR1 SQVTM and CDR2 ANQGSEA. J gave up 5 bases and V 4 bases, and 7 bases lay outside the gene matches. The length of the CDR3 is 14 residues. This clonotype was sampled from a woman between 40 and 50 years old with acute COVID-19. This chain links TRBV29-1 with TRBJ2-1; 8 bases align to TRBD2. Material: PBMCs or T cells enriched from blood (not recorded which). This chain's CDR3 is CSVVLSGRDNEQFF. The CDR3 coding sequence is TGCAGCGTTGTGTTAAGCGGGAGAGACAATGAGCAGTTCTTC.